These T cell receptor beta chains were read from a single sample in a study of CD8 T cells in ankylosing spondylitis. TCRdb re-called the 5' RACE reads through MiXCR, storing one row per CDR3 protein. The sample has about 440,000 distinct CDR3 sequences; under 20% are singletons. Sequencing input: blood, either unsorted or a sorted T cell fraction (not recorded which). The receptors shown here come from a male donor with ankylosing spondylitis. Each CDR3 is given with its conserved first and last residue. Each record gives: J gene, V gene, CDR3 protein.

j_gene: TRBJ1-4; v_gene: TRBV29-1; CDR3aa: CSVGGVTNEKLFF
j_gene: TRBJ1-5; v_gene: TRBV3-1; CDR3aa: CASSQSTSQPQHF
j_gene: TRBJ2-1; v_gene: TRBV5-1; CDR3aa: CASSLGQGDSYNEQFF
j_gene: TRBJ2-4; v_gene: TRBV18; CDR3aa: CASSPPNRQGLDIQYF
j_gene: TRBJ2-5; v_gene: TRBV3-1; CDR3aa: CASYGGDQETQYF
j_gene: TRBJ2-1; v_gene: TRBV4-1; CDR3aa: CASSQALAGAHNEQFF
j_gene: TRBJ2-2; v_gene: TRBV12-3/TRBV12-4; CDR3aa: CARSPQRPGWREEPGELFF
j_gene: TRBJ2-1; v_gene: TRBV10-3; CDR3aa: CAISGQGVNEQFF
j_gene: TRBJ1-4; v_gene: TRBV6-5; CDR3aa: CASSYGVFSEKLFF
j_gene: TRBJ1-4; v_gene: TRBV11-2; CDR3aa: CASSLVQARGSTNEKLFF
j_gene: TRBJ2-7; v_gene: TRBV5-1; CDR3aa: CASSLLAVSYEQYF
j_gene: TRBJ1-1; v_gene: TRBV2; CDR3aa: CASSEERGGPF
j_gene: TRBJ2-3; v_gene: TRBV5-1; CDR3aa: CASSRSRTGTDTQYF
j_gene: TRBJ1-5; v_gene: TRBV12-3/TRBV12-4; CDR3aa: CASSGPGQGTSQPQHF
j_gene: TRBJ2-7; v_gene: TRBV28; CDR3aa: CASSLVTSGRAHEQYF
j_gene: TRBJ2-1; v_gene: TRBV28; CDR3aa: CASSLAGGPHNEQFF
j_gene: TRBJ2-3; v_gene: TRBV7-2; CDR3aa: CASSSPSGLITDTQYF
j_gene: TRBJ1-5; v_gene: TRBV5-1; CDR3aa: CAIRTPNQPQHF
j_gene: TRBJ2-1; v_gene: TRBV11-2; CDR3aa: CASSLGQRGGPYNEQFF
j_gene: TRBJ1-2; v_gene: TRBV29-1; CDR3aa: CSGRTGDGYTF
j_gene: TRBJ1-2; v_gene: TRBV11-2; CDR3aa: CASSLGIGYGYTF
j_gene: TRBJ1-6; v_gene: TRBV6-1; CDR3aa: CASSTNRENSPLHF
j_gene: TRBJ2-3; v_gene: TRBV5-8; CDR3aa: CASSQLAGGADTQYF
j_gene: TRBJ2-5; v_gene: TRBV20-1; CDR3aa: CSASHLRGAETQYF
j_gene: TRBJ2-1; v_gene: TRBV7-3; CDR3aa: CASSLGVEQFF
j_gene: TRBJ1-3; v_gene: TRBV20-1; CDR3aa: CSARTGNTIYF
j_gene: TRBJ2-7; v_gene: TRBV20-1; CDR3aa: CSARDARVAYEQYF
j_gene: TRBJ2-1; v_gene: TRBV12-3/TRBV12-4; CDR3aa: CASSNRGKKGTNEQFF
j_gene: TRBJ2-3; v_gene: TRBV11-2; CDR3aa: CASSSPVSTDTQYF
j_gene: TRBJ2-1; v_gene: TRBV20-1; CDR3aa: CSARDEGPILGVFF
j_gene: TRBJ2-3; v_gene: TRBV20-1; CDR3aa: CSARPPTGADTQYF
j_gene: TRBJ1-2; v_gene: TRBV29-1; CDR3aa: CSVVSGYGYTF
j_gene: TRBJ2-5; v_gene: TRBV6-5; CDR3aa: CASSYSGLAGGETQYF
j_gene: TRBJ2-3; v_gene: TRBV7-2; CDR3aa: CASSLVAGGPSDTQYF
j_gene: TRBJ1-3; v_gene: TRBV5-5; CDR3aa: CASSLQDHSGNTIYF
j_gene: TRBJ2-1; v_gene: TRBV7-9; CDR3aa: CASSAGTSGGRNEQFF
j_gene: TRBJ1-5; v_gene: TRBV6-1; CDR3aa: CASSKDRGSVNQPQHF
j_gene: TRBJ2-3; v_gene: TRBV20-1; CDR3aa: CSARLAGVRADTQYF